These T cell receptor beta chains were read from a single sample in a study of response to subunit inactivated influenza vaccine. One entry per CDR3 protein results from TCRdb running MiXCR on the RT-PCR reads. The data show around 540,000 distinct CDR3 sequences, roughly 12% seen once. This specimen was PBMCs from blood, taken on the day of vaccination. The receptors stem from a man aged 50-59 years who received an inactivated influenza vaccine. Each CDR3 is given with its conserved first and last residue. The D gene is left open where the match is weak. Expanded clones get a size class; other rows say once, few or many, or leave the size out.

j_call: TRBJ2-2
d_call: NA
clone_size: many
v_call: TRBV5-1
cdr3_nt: TGCGCCAGCAGCTTGGGTAAAGAGGAGCTGTTTTTT
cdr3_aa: CASSLGKEELFF

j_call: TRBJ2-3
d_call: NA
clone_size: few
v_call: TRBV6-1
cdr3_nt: TGTGCCAGCACCCTCAAGGTGGGACCCGGGACAGATACGCAGTATTTT
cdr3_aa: CASTLKVGPGTDTQYF

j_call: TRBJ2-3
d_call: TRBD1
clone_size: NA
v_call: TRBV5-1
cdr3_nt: TGCGCCAGCAGCCACGGGACAGGGAACGGGGGCACAGATACGCTGTATTTT
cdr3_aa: CASSHGTGNGGTDTLYF

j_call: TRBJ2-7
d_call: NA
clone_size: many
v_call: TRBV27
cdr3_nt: TGTGCCAGCAGACAGGGTTACGAGCAGTACTTC
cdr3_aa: CASRQGYEQYF

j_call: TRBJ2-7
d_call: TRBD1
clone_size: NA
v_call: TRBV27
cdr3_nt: TGTGCCAGCAGTAAATCCAGGGGGCACCCCTACGAGCAGTACTTC
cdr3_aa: CASSKSRGHPYEQYF

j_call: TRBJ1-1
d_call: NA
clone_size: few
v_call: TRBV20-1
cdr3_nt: TGCAGTGCTAGGGACAGATACACTGAAGCTTTCTTT
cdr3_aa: CSARDRYTEAFF

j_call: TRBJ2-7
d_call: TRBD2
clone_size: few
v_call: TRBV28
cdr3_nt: TGTGCCAGCAGCCCTTTGGGCGGGAGGGCCTCCTACGAGCAGTACTTC
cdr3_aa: CASSPLGGRASYEQYF

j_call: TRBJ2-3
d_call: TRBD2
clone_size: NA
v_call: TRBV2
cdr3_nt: TGTGCCAGCAGTGAACAGGTCTTTAGGACTAGCGGGAGGCCTAGCACAGGTACGCAGTATTTT
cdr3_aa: CASSEQVFRTSGRPSTGTQYF

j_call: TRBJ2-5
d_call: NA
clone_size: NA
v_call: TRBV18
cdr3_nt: TGTGCCAGCTCATCATACTGGGACGTCGCGGGAGAGACCCAGTACTTC
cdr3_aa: CASSSYWDVAGETQYF

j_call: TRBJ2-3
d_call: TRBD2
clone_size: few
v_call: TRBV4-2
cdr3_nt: TGTGCCAGCAGCCAACACTCACTAGCGGGAGACACAGATACGCAGTATTTT
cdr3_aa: CASSQHSLAGDTDTQYF

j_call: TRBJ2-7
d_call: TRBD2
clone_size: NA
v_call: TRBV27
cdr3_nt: TGTGCCAGCAGCGCCATAGAGCGGGAGCGCTACGAGCAGTACTTC
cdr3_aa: CASSAIERERYEQYF

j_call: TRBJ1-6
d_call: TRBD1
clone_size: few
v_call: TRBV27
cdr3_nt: TGTGCCAGCATGGGGGCAGGGGGATCATCACCCCTCCACTTT
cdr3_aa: CASMGAGGSSPLHF

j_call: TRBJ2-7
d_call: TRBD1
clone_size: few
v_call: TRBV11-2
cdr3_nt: TGTGCCAGCAGCGAACAGGGGGTTATCTCCTACGAGCAGTACTTC
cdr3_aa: CASSEQGVISYEQYF

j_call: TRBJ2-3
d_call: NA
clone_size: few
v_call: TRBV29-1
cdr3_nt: TGCAGCGTTGATCGGGGGCAAAGGACAGATACGCAGTATTTT
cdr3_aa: CSVDRGQRTDTQYF

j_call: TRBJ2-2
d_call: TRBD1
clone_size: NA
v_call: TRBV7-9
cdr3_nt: TGTGCCAGCAGCTTAGTTGGGACAGGGATCACCGGGGAGCTGTTTTTT
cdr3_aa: CASSLVGTGITGELFF

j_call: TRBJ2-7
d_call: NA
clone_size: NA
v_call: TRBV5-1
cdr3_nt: TGCGCCAGCAGCAGTAACCCGGGAAAAAGCTCCTACGAGCAGTACTTC
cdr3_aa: CASSSNPGKSSYEQYF

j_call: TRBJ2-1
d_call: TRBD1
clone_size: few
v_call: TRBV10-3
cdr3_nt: TGTGCCATCAGTGCGGCAACAGGGGGCAATGAGCAGTTCTTC
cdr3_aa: CAISAATGGNEQFF